The sequence of this TCR beta chain was determined in a study of CD8+CD57+ T cells in acquired aplastic anemia. CDR3 size: 15 residues. CDR1 SEHNR and CDR2 FQNEAQ come from the germline V gene (reference sequence). V dropped 4 bases and J dropped 1; count of bases not matched to a gene: 5. This clonotype was recorded many times. CDR3 and TCR beta VDJ profiling relied on a genomic DNA template. TCRdb recomputed calls from the reads with MiXCR, one row per CDR3 protein. Of roughly 200,000 distinct CDR3 sequences in the sample, over 60% are singletons; the top ten hold 25% to 35%. The rearrangement uses TRBV7-9 and TRBJ1-1; TRBD1 matches at 8 bases. The receptor comes from a human donor in good health. The sequenced sample consisted of sorted CD4+, CD8+, or CD8+CD57+ T cells (not recorded which) from PBMCs. The CDR3 spells CASSSRDRKNTEAFF. The CDR3 DNA follows: TGTGCCAGCAGCTCACGGGACAGGAAGAACACTGAAGCTTTCTTT.